This passage covers 23 T cell receptor beta chains from one sample sequenced in a study of blood T cell repertoires in COVID-19. Libraries were prepared by immunoSEQ multiplex PCR; TCRdb keeps only in-frame clonotypes and omits some of them. The sample holds about 170,000 clones, just under 90% seen once. Sequencing was performed on peripheral blood. All receptors derive from a man aged 18 to 35 with active or convalescent COVID-19.

The chain links TRBV29-1 to TRBJ2-1, with 10 bases matching TRBD1. The CDR3 loop spans 15 amino acids. CDR1 and CDR2 from the germline V gene are SQVTM and ANQGSEA. The V gene end was trimmed by 6 bases and the J gene end by 3 bases; junction bases not matched to a gene: 8. CDR3 residues: CSVTGTGEYYNEQFF. The DNA of the CDR3 is TGCAGCGTCACCGGGACAGGGGAGTACTACAATGAGCAGTTCTTC.

This chain joins TRBV19 and TRBJ1-5; weak D call: TRBD1 (5 bases). The CDR3 extends over 14 amino acids. The V end was cut by 5 bases, the J end by 4 bases, with 12 bases between. Germline CDR1 is LNHDA and CDR2 is SQIVND (reference sequence). As DNA, the CDR3 is TGTGCCAGTAGTGTAGTGTCAGGGAATCAGCCCCAGCATTTT. This gives the protein CASSVVSGNQPQHF.

The gene calls are TRBV19 and TRBJ2-1; TRBD2 is a possible D gene (7 bases). The germline CDR1 and CDR2 sequences are LNHDA and SQIVND (reference sequence). This CDR3 is 15 amino acids long. V was trimmed by 6 bases and J by 5 bases, leaving 17 bases between them. CDR3 protein: CASRPKRDNDNEQFF. The CDR3 DNA follows: TGTGCCAGTAGACCTAAGCGGGACAACGACAATGAGCAGTTCTTC.

The J gene is TRBJ1-2, the V gene TRBV2; 7 bases map to TRBD1. This CDR3 is 14 amino acids long. V shed 6 bases and J 4 bases; nucleotides not matched to a gene: 8. In germline, CDR1 is SNHLY, CDR2 FYNNEI. The CDR3 sequence is CASRSTGYGYGYTF. DNA of the CDR3: TGTGCCAGCAGGTCGACAGGGTACGGCTATGGCTACACCTTC.

Remarks on this clone: Other DNA variants within this sample encode the same CDR3. The rearrangement uses TRBV19 and TRBJ2-1, with TRBD2 matching over 10 bases. Germline trimming cut 5 bases from V and 0 bases from J; bases unmatched to any gene: 1. The CDR3 is 15 residues long. Germline CDR1 LNHDA, CDR2 SQIVND (reference sequence). The CDR3 region is CASSPSGSSYNEQFF. The CDR3 nucleotides read TGTGCCAGTAGTCCTAGCGGGAGCTCCTACAATGAGCAGTTCTTC.

The V call is TRBV5-1, the J call TRBJ2-5; D is possibly TRBD2 (6 bases). Germline lookup yields CDR1 SGHRS and CDR2 YFSETQ. The CDR3 extends over 13 amino acids. V gave up 4 bases and J gave up 4 bases, with 11 bases separating them. The CDR3 loop reads CASSPGTGETQYF. Written as DNA, the CDR3 is TGCGCCAGCAGCCCAGGGACTGGAGAGACCCAGTACTTC.

At least ten counts were recorded for this clone. The chain is built from TRBV28 and TRBJ1-6; 7 bases match TRBD1. Germline lookup yields CDR1 MDHEN and CDR2 SYDVKM. The V gene end was trimmed by 7 bases and the J gene end by 6 bases; junction bases not matched to a gene: 3. The CDR3 totals 13 residues. The CDR3: CASTGQLNSPLHF. The CDR3 region has the DNA TGTGCCAGCACGGGACAGCTTAATTCACCCCTCCACTTT.

This clone was recorded only once. The gene calls are TRBV5-6 and TRBJ2-1, with D tentatively TRBD2 (6 bases). V was shortened by 0 bases and J by 3 bases, with 10 bases between the two germline ends. Germline CDR1 is SGHDT and CDR2 is YYEEEE. The CDR3 sequence is 15 residues long. The CDR3 here is CASSLVAGYYNEQFF. The DNA for the CDR3 is TGTGCCAGCAGCTTGGTCGCGGGGTACTACAATGAGCAGTTCTTC.

CDR3 protein: CASSREGLGELFF. CDR3 sequence (DNA): TGTGCCAGCAGCCGGGAGGGTCTCGGGGAGCTGTTTTTT. This chain links TRBV11-3 with TRBJ2-2; 8 nucleotides match TRBD2. The CDR3 length is 13 residues. Germline CDR1 is SGHNT and CDR2 is YENEEA. Trimming at V came to 5 bases and at J to 7 bases, leaving 3 bases not matched to a gene.

V gene TRBV5-6 combines with J gene TRBJ1-6; TRBD1 matches 9 bases. The CDR3 is 16 amino acids. The V and J ends lost 3 bases and 0 bases, in that order; junction bases with no gene match: 1. Germline V gives CDR1 SGHDT, CDR2 YYEEEE. The DNA for the CDR3 is TGTGCCAGCAGCTGGACAGGGGACTCCTATAATTCACCCCTCCACTTT. Translation: CASSWTGDSYNSPLHF.

This chain joins TRBV4-1 and TRBJ2-7; D unresolved. The CDR3 length is 15 residues. V was clipped by 0 bases and J by 2 bases, with 11 bases between them. The germline V gene encodes CDR1 MGHRA and CDR2 YSYEKL. The chain's CDR3 is CASSQEAGAAYEQYF. In nucleotides, the CDR3 is TGCGCCAGCAGCCAAGAGGCCGGAGCCGCCTACGAGCAGTACTTC.

V gene TRBV10-1 combines with J gene TRBJ2-3, with 11 bases aligning to TRBD2. The junction had 2 bases not matched to a gene; V was cut back by 2 bases and J by 1 base. CDR1 is WNHNN and CDR2 is SYGVQD in the germline V gene (reference sequence). CDR3 length equals 16 residues. CDR3 in amino acids: CASSEGTSGRTDTQYF. For the CDR3, the DNA is TGCGCCAGCAGTGAGGGGACTAGCGGACGCACAGATACGCAGTATTTT.

J is TRBJ2-1 and V is TRBV7-9; no definite D call. Germline V gives CDR1 SEHNR, CDR2 FQNEAQ (reference sequence). CDR3 size: 14 residues. V lost 1 base to trimming and J lost 8 bases, with 12 bases between them. The CDR3 nucleotides read TGTGCCAGCAGCTTAGAATTAGCAGACGATGAGCAGTTCTTC. Protein sequence: CASSLELADDEQFF.

The genes are TRBV4-1 and TRBJ2-5; TRBD1 is a possible D gene (5 bases). V lost 8 bases and J lost 5, with 15 bases in between. CDR1 and CDR2 (germline): MGHRA, YSYEKL. The CDR3 runs to 13 residues. The CDR3 sequence is CASREGVTETQYF. In DNA form, the CDR3 reads TGCGCCAGCCGAGAAGGGGTTACGGAGACCCAGTACTTC.

The V gene is TRBV7-8, the J gene TRBJ1-3; 7 nucleotides align to TRBD1. CDR3 length: 15 residues. Per the germline V gene, CDR1 is SGHVS and CDR2 is FQNEAQ. J was trimmed by 0 bases and V by 5 bases; bases with no gene match: 4. This chain's CDR3 is CASSQGQTSGNTIYF. The DNA of the CDR3 is TGTGCCAGCAGCCAGGGACAGACCTCTGGAAACACCATATATTTT.

The chain couples TRBV5-6 to TRBJ2-1; TRBD1 aligns across 9 bases. This CDR3 has 18 amino acids. Germline CDR1 SGHDT, CDR2 YYEEEE. The junction had 14 bases not matched to a gene; V was cut back by 3 bases and J by 4 bases. CDR3 residues: CASSWVSWDREFYNEQFF. DNA of the CDR3: TGTGCCAGCAGCTGGGTGTCTTGGGACAGGGAATTTTACAATGAGCAGTTCTTC.

V usage is TRBV5-4 and J usage is TRBJ2-1, with TRBD2 matching 9 bases. Germline CDR1 reads SGHNT; CDR2 reads YYREEE (reference sequence). J lost 3 bases, V lost 3 bases, and 10 bases had no gene match. CDR3 size: 17 residues. In DNA, the CDR3 is TGTGCCAGCAGCTCCGGTCGTGCGGGAGGGTACTACAATGAGCAGTTCTTC. Protein sequence: CASSSGRAGGYYNEQFF.

The chain recombines TRBV10-1 with TRBJ1-4; D gene unclear. The CDR3 has 15 residues. The V gene lost 2 bases and the J gene lost 8 bases, with 15 bases spanning the gap. In germline, CDR1 is WNHNN, CDR2 SYGVQD (reference sequence). CDR3 DNA: TGCGCCAGCAGTGAGGCTACGGTACCGGGGGAAAAACTGTTTTTT. It codes for CASSEATVPGEKLFF.

The chain employs TRBV29-1 and TRBJ1-1; perhaps TRBD1 as D (6 bases). Per germline, CDR1 SQVTM and CDR2 ANQGSEA. The length of the CDR3 is 13 residues. The CDR3 reads CSFKRGGRTEAFF. CDR3 DNA: TGCAGTTTCAAACGAGGGGGACGCACTGAAGCTTTCTTT. The entire variable domain, with the rest obtained from reference TRBV29-1 and TRBJ1-1, is as follows: SAVISQKPSRDICQRGTSLTIQCQVDSQVTMMFWYRQQPGQSLTLIATANQGSEATYESGFVIDKFPISRPNLTFSTLTVSNMSPEDSSIYLCSFKRGGRTEAFFGQGTRLTVV.

The chain combines TRBV5-1 with TRBJ2-5, with 11 bases aligning to TRBD2. From germline, CDR1 is SGHRS and CDR2 YFSETQ. The CDR3 is 15 residues long. The V segment lost 0 bases and the J segment 3 bases; nucleotides outside the gene matches: 1. The CDR3 loop reads CASSLGLAGKETQYF. In nucleotides, the CDR3 is TGCGCCAGCAGCTTGGGACTAGCGGGGAAAGAGACCCAGTACTTC. Supplemented by reference TRBV5-1 and TRBJ2-5, the full variable domain reads KAGVTQTPRYLIKTRGQQVTLSCSPISGHRSVSWYQQTPGQGLQFLFEYFSETQRNKGNFPGRFSGRQFSNSRSEMNVSTLELGDSALYLCASSLGLAGKETQYFGPGTRLLVL.

CDR3 protein: CASSLDRTHPGNTIYF. The CDR3 DNA reads TGCGCCAGCAGCTTGGACAGAACCCACCCCGGAAACACCATATATTTT. The chain combines TRBV5-1 with TRBJ1-3; no definite D call. Germline values: CDR1 SGHRS, CDR2 YFSETQ. The CDR3 runs to 16 residues. Trimming took off 0 bases at V and 4 bases at J, with 14 bases between the two ends.

The chain uses TRBV19 and TRBJ2-7, with TRBD1 identical over 8 bases. The CDR3 runs to 13 residues. Germline V CDR1 and CDR2: LNHDA, SQIVND (reference sequence). The V and J ends lost 5 bases and 4 bases, in that order; junction bases with no gene match: 4. The CDR3 DNA reads as TGTGCCAGTAGTGTGGACAGGGAGTACGAGCAGTACTTC. Translated: CASSVDREYEQYF.

The V and J genes are TRBV4-3 and TRBJ1-2; D gene ambiguous. Germline V gene data show CDR1 as LGHNA and CDR2 as YSLEER. Deletions cut 0 bases from V and 6 bases from J, with 14 bases between. CDR3 length: 15 amino acids. CDR3 region: CASSQDLPQSNGYTF. CDR3 DNA: TGCGCCAGCAGCCAAGATCTCCCACAGTCGAATGGCTACACCTTC.